The entry below describes one T cell receptor beta chain. The antigen it recognizes is unknown. No qualities accompany the bases; no much larger clone lies one base away. The sample originates from a study of T cells after yellow fever vaccination (dated by TCRdb to between 2018 and 2021). Regarding the study in general: Libraries from fractions with low cell numbers were prepared with the SMART-Seq v4 Ultra Low Input RNA kit. Blood was drawn at multiple timepoints before and after primary and secondary immunization, with bulk PBMC replicates and cell subsets isolated. To track T-cell clones before and after primary and booster YFV17D yellow fever vaccination, bulk TCR alpha and beta repertoires were sequenced longitudinally. Two healthy male donors, one aged 18 to 30 and one aged 30 to 40 years, made up the cohort.

Reading the label with the study, this specimen's treatment or condition is: live attenuated yellow fever vaccine strain. At each blood-draw timepoint, two biological replicates of bulk PBMCs were obtained. PBMCs were isolated from peripheral blood using a standard Ficoll-Paque protocol. TriZol was used to extract RNA from bulk PBMCs, CD4 and CD8 fractions, and dextramer-positive and dextramer-negative fractions. What the authors observed across the whole study: Because only two donors were included in the study, the extent to which the findings can be generalized is limited. Most clones expanded after primary vaccination were re-detected after the booster (just under 97% of CD4 and roughly 85% of CD8), suggesting broad memory maintenance. A small fraction of clonotypes showed up in both the CD4 and CD8 compartments, probably as a result of convergent recombination. Compared with the primary T-cell response, the secondary T-cell response was faster but weaker, reaching its peak on day 5 rather than on day 15. FACS-sorted repertoires could contain abundant contaminating clonotypes from the bulk population, so computational filtering was required.

Synthesis of TCR cDNA relied on 5'RACE template switching, a step that introduced a universal primer site along with unique molecular identifiers. Priming for cDNA synthesis came from both the TCR alpha and TCR beta constant segments. Library amplification involved two PCR steps, and the second step added sample barcodes and sequencing adapters. Libraries were sequenced on Illumina HiSeq 2500 (2x100 bp) or NovaSeq (2x150 bp). On the authors' methods: MIGEC handled demultiplexing of reads and collapsing into UMI consensus sequences, while MiXCR performed V(D)J alignment. Using edgeR on replicate PBMC samples, clonotypes were called vaccine-responding if FDR was below 0.01 and the log2 fold change was above 5 up to day 15. Each bulk clonotype received a CD4 or CD8 identity based on whether the sequenced CD4 or CD8 repertoire contained that clonotype at higher abundance. Through fastp at Q25 and MiXCR, TCRdb rebuilt clones from the public reads, retaining in-frame beta chains. Entries are consolidated by CDR3 protein sequence, retaining the most common genes and DNA. The V and J calls come from TCRdb's annotation, not from the publication. The sample data list about 300,000 distinct CDR3 sequences, and around 7% of these were observed just once. The ten largest clones capture 18% of the sample.

Including cysteine and phenylalanine, the CDR3 has 16 amino acids. Only CDR3 DNA remains: 48 bases, in frame from the first base. For CDR1 and CDR2, the germline V gene lists SGHVS and FQNEAQ. Trimming accounts for 1 base at V and 4 bases at J, while the number of junction bases matched to no gene is 7. The chain is assembled from TRBV7-8 and TRBJ2-3; TRBD2 matches 8 bases in the middle. The source was PBMCs, collected 35 to 50 days after the first yellow fever vaccination. This receptor was taken from a man younger than 30 who received the YFV17D yellow fever vaccine. The CDR3 sequence is CASSLEVAGLADTQYF. The DNA reads as follows: TGTGCCAGCAGCTTAGAGGTAGCGGGGCTCGCAGATACGCAGTATTTT.